These T cell receptor beta chains were read from a single sample in a study of cytomegalovirus exposure and HLA in healthy donors. Clones were read by immunoSEQ multiplex PCR, and TCRdb kept only the in-frame ones, dropping some. The data show about 200,000 clones, with over 60% seen just once and around 2% held by the top ten. Material for sequencing was PBMCs. These receptors were taken from a man between 18 and 29 years old in good health and CMV-seronegative. The CDR3 runs from the conserved cysteine through the conserved F or W. Each record gives: clone size, J gene, D gene, V gene, CDR3 protein, CDR3 DNA. A D gene is named only where the DNA matches it firmly. Clone size is not always given. Where it is, it says once, few, many or a class for expanded clones.

NA	TRBJ2-5	NA	TRBV5-1	CASSLNPRETQYF	TGCGCCAGCAGCTTAAACCCCCGGGAGACCCAGTACTTC
NA	TRBJ2-2	TRBD1	TRBV16	CASSQTGGLNTGELFF	TGTGCCAGCAGCCAAACAGGGGGGCTGAACACCGGGGAGCTGTTTTTT
NA	TRBJ2-7	NA	TRBV6-7	CASSYFRTGCGEQYF	TGTGCCAGCAGTTATTTCAGGACGGGGTGCGGCGAGCAGTACTTC
once	TRBJ1-2	TRBD1	TRBV28	CASSLVGGGAGGYTF	TGTGCCAGCAGTTTAGTCGGAGGGGGCGCGGGCGGCTACACCTTC
few	TRBJ2-2	NA	TRBV15	CATSRGRQGSAGELFF	TGTGCCACCAGCAGAGGTCGCCAGGGAAGCGCCGGGGAGCTGTTTTTT
NA	TRBJ2-3	TRBD1	TRBV7-2	CASSNDRARTDTQYF	TGTGCCAGCAGCAACGACAGGGCGCGAACAGATACGCAGTATTTT
NA	TRBJ1-1	NA	TRBV6-1	CASSDVGANTEAFF	TGTGCCAGCAGTGACGTGGGGGCGAACACTGAAGCTTTCTTT
NA	TRBJ2-7	TRBD1	TRBV5-1	CASSAGGYYEQYF	TGCGCCAGCTCCGCAGGGGGTTACTACGAGCAGTACTTC
NA	TRBJ2-5	TRBD2	TRBV7-2	CASSPWTSGETQYF	TGTGCCAGCAGCCCCTGGACTAGCGGGGAGACCCAGTACTTC
NA	TRBJ2-7	TRBD2	TRBV7-2	CASSLTKTSERQYF	TGTGCCAGCAGCTTGACAAAGACTAGCGAGAGACAGTACTTC
NA	TRBJ1-3	NA	TRBV5-1	CASSLHPEAGNTIYF	TGCGCCAGCAGTCTCCACCCGGAGGCGGGAAACACCATATATTTT
NA	TRBJ2-2	TRBD1	TRBV19	CASRRTGGITTIAAGELFF	TGTGCCAGTAGGCGGACAGGGGGGATTACCACGATAGCGGCTGGGGAGCTGTTTTTT
NA	TRBJ2-3	NA	TRBV14	CASSITDTQYF	TGTGCCAGCAGTATCACAGATACGCAGTATTTT
NA	TRBJ1-2	NA	TRBV28	CASSSTGFIYGYTF	TGTGCCAGCAGTTCAACAGGGTTCATCTATGGCTACACCTTC
NA	TRBJ2-3	TRBD2	TRBV2	CASRLGPKAGGTSTDTQYF	TGTGCCAGCCGTTTAGGACCGAAAGCGGGAGGCACGAGCACAGATACGCAGTATTTT
NA	TRBJ2-2	NA	TRBV14	CASSQVRASTGELFF	TGTGCCAGCAGCCAAGTCAGGGCTAGCACCGGGGAGCTGTTTTTT
NA	TRBJ2-2	NA	TRBV9	CASSVATQGANTGELFF	TGTGCCAGCAGCGTTGCGACCCAGGGTGCGAACACCGGGGAGCTGTTTTTT
NA	TRBJ1-4	NA	TRBV27	CASSLDAGVTSWEKLFF	TGTGCCAGCAGTTTAGATGCCGGGGTCACCTCATGGGAAAAACTGTTTTTT
few	TRBJ2-7	NA	TRBV11-2	CASSFSGVPSYEQYF	TGTGCCAGCAGCTTTAGCGGTGTACCCTCCTACGAGCAGTACTTC
NA	TRBJ2-7	TRBD1	TRBV29-1	CSVEYDRDPRSLPPYEQYF	TGCAGCGTTGAGTACGACAGGGACCCCCGCTCCCTGCCACCTTACGAGCAGTACTTC
NA	TRBJ1-1	NA	TRBV28	CASNFIGGNTEAFF	TGTGCCAGCAACTTCATCGGAGGGAACACTGAAGCTTTCTTT
NA	TRBJ2-7	TRBD1	TRBV4-1	CASSQELGQGIYEQYF	TGCGCCAGCAGCCAAGAATTGGGACAGGGGATCTACGAGCAGTACTTC
NA	TRBJ2-1	TRBD2	TRBV7-7	CASSLGPGLAVNEQFF	TGTGCTAGCAGCTTAGGTCCGGGACTAGCGGTTAATGAGCAGTTCTTC
NA	TRBJ1-2	NA	TRBV30	CAWSVPGAAYGYTF	TGTGCCTGGAGTGTACCAGGGGCGGCCTATGGCTACACCTTC
NA	TRBJ2-2	NA	TRBV15	CATSRGYREADTGELFF	TGTGCCACCAGCAGAGGGTATAGGGAGGCGGACACCGGGGAGCTGTTTTTT
NA	TRBJ1-1	NA	TRBV11-2	CASSLGDNREAFF	TGTGCCAGCAGCTTAGGGGACAACCGTGAAGCTTTCTTT
NA	TRBJ1-5	NA	TRBV9	CASSVEGQPTDNQPQHF	TGTGCCAGCAGCGTGGAGGGCCAACCTACAGATAATCAGCCCCAGCATTTT
NA	TRBJ1-6	NA	TRBV4-2	CASSQDLSRVGSPLHF	TGTGCCAGCAGCCAAGATCTGAGCAGGGTTGGTTCACCCCTCCACTTT
NA	TRBJ2-7	NA	TRBV5-5	CASSLGGQGSYEQYF	TGTGCCAGCAGCCTGGGAGGCCAGGGGTCCTACGAGCAGTACTTC
few	TRBJ2-7	TRBD1	TRBV5-3	CARSLVQGQGLRSSYEQYF	TGTGCCAGAAGCTTGGTTCAAGGACAGGGGCTCCGGAGCTCCTACGAGCAGTACTTC
NA	TRBJ2-3	TRBD2	TRBV11-3	CASSLYSAGGTTDTQYF	TGTGCCAGCAGCTTATATTCGGCGGGGGGCACGACAGATACGCAGTATTTT
NA	TRBJ2-2	TRBD2	TRBV30	CAWGLAGKNTGELFF	TGTGCCTGGGGACTAGCGGGGAAAAACACCGGGGAGCTGTTTTTT
NA	TRBJ1-3	NA	TRBV19	CAIPGDSGNTIYF	TGTGCCATCCCAGGGGACTCTGGAAACACCATATATTTT
NA	TRBJ2-7	NA	TRBV10-3	CAIRRTPAYEQYF	TGTGCCATCAGGAGGACACCCGCCTACGAGCAGTACTTC
NA	TRBJ2-3	TRBD2	TRBV5-1	CASSYGTSGTDTQYF	TGCGCCAGCAGCTACGGGACTAGCGGCACAGATACGCAGTATTTT
NA	TRBJ2-1	NA	TRBV4-3	CASSQESWQGYNEQFF	TGCGCCAGCAGCCAAGAAAGTTGGCAGGGTTACAATGAGCAGTTCTTC
NA	TRBJ1-1	NA	TRBV7-9	CASSLGGRGLLNTEAFF	TGTGCCAGCAGCTTAGGCGGCAGGGGATTATTGAACACTGAAGCTTTCTTT
NA	TRBJ1-2	NA	TRBV4-3	CASSQAGHSPIFGYTF	TGCGCCAGCAGCCAGGCGGGTCATTCGCCTATTTTTGGCTACACCTTC
NA	TRBJ2-7	NA	TRBV30	CAWSGSGAGAEQYF	TGTGCCTGGAGTGGGTCAGGGGCTGGGGCCGAGCAGTACTTC
NA	TRBJ1-1	TRBD1	TRBV6-6	CASSYSWATGVEAFF	TGTGCCAGCAGTTACTCTTGGGCAACAGGGGTAGAAGCTTTCTTT
NA	TRBJ1-1	NA	TRBV30	CAWSRSLWAFF	TGTGCCTGGAGTAGGAGCCTGTGGGCTTTCTTT
NA	TRBJ2-5	TRBD2	TRBV4-2	CASSLPSGELWEETQYF	TGTGCCAGCAGCCTCCCTAGCGGGGAACTATGGGAAGAGACCCAGTACTTC
NA	TRBJ2-3	NA	TRBV5-4	CASSLGRSSTDTQYF	TGTGCCAGCAGCTTGGGGAGGTCTAGCACAGATACGCAGTATTTT
once	TRBJ1-1	TRBD1	TRBV7-6	CASSLGGQGARAEAFF	TGTGCCAGCAGCTTGGGTGGACAGGGGGCTAGGGCTGAAGCTTTCTTT
NA	TRBJ2-7	TRBD1	TRBV4-3	CASSQEGQGTYEQYF	TGCGCCAGCAGCCAAGAGGGACAGGGAACCTACGAGCAGTACTTC
once	TRBJ2-1	NA	TRBV19	CASSYQGVGEQFF	TGTGCCAGTAGTTATCAGGGTGTCGGTGAGCAGTTCTTC
NA	TRBJ1-2	NA	TRBV19	CASSTPSNRDGYTF	TGTGCCAGTAGTACGCCATCCAACAGAGATGGCTACACCTTC
NA	TRBJ1-2	NA	TRBV11-1	CASSLVTGMDGYTF	TGTGCCAGCAGCTTAGTCACGGGAATGGATGGCTACACCTTC